The clone carrying this T cell receptor (beta chain) was seen more than once but under ten times. Its matching antigen is unknown. J lost 5 bases, V lost 3 bases, and 14 bases had no gene match. Germline CDR1 is MGHDK and CDR2 is SYGVNS. CDR3 length: 17 residues. The data originate from a study of beta chain features in type 1 diabetes. Study observations and caveats: Sequencing the cDNA could make cells with high TCR expression show up more than they should. There was a moderate but significant shortening of TCRB CDR3s in all four CD4+ subsets of Type 1 diabetes patients. PCR might show a preference for shorter templates, equally across patients and controls.

Expressed TCRB transcripts were sequenced because the entire RNA isolate underwent reverse transcription. Sequencing used immunoSEQ multiplex PCR; TCRdb keeps in-frame clones, though not all of them. This table has some 900,000 clones, about 17% appearing once. Staining for CD45RO/CCR7/CD25/CD127/CD95/CD27 allowed sorting of CD4+ naive, central memory, regulatory and stem cell-like memory cells. The receptor was derived from a woman younger than 30 in good health. This chain connects TRBV25-1 to TRBJ2-3; 7 nucleotides agree with TRBD1. Source material: naive CD4+ T cells from blood. CDR3: CASSESEPRDSLDTQYF. The CDR3 DNA is TGTGCCAGCAGTGAGAGCGAACCCAGGGACAGCCTAGATACGCAGTATTTT.